The 10 T cell receptor beta chains listed next were all sequenced from one sample in a study of blood T cell repertoires in COVID-19. The protocol was immunoSEQ multiplex PCR, while the TCRdb copy is restricted to in-frame clones and leaves out a portion. The table lists approximately 60,000 clones, around 86% of them singletons. Material: peripheral blood. The origin of the receptors is a man between 45 and 60 years old with active COVID-19.

V and J are TRBV2 and TRBJ2-7; D is uncertain. The CDR3 loop spans 12 amino acids. V was pared by 6 bases and J by 5 bases, with 11 bases between. Germline V gene data show CDR1 as SNHLY and CDR2 as FYNNEI. CDR3 in amino acids: CASRSTPDEQYF. The CDR3 nucleotides read TGTGCCAGCAGGTCAACCCCGGACGAGCAGTACTTC.

The V call is TRBV28, the J call TRBJ2-7; unclear D gene. The V end lost 5 bases, the J end lost 4 bases, and 9 bases lay between the germline ends. The V gene's germline CDR1 is MDHEN and CDR2 SYDVKM. This CDR3 is 12 amino acids long. CDR3 bases: TGTGCCAGCAGTATGACATGGTACGAGCAGTACTTC. This translates into CASSMTWYEQYF.

The CDR3 DNA sequence: TGCGCCAGCAGCTTGCTCTTCCCTAGCGGGGGGAAAAACATTCAGTACTTC. This translates into CASSLLFPSGGKNIQYF. The genes are TRBV5-1 and TRBJ2-4; 11 bases fit TRBD2. V dropped 1 base and J dropped 4; count of bases not matched to a gene: 7. Germline-derived CDR1 and CDR2 are SGHRS and YFSETQ. This CDR3 is built from 17 residues.

The CDR3: CSVHRDREADTEAFF. The CDR3, as DNA: TGCAGCGTCCACCGGGACAGGGAGGCCGACACTGAAGCTTTCTTT. The genes are TRBV29-1 and TRBJ1-1, with 9 bases fitting TRBD1. The CDR3 covers 15 residues. After removal of 6 bases from V and 3 bases from J, the junction contained 11 bases not matched to a gene. Germline lookup yields CDR1 SQVTM and CDR2 ANQGSEA.

J is TRBJ2-2 and V is TRBV7-2, with 10 positions matching TRBD2. The CDR3 runs 16 residues. The germline CDR1 and CDR2 sequences are SGHTA and FQGNSA. The V and J ends lost 7 bases and 5 bases, in that order; junction bases with no gene match: 10. CDR3 DNA: TGTGCCAGCATCGACCGTAGCGGGAGGTTAACCGGGGAGCTGTTTTTT. Its protein product is CASIDRSGRLTGELFF. The whole variable domain, remainder taken from reference TRBV7-2 and TRBJ2-2, is GAGVSQSPSNKVTEKGKDVELRCDPISGHTALYWYRQSLGQGLEFLIYFQGNSAPDKSGLPSDRFSAERTGGSVSTLTIQRTQQEDSAVYLCASIDRSGRLTGELFFGEGSRLTVL.

This clone is a singleton in its sample. The chain combines TRBV24-1 with TRBJ1-1, with 7 bases matching TRBD1. After removal of 3 bases from V and 3 bases from J, the junction contained 24 bases not matched to a gene. From germline, CDR1 is KGHDR and CDR2 SFDVKD. CDR3 length: 21 amino acids. The CDR3: CATSDTADPGQRTSRDTEAFF. CDR3 nucleotide sequence: TGTGCCACCAGTGATACCGCGGACCCGGGACAGAGGACATCGAGGGACACTGAAGCTTTCTTT.

The V call is TRBV7-8, the J call TRBJ1-1, with 7 bases identical to TRBD1. The CDR3 loop spans 13 amino acids. CDR1 and CDR2 (germline): SGHVS, FQNEAQ. J gave up 6 bases and V 4 bases, and 5 bases lay outside the gene matches. CDR3 residues: CASSSGGRAEAFF. In DNA form, the CDR3 reads TGTGCCAGCAGCTCAGGGGGTAGAGCTGAAGCTTTCTTT.

This chain uses TRBV7-8 with TRBJ2-7, with 7 bases identical to TRBD2. From germline, CDR1 is SGHVS and CDR2 FQNEAQ. The CDR3 is 15 residues long. V was clipped by 1 base and J by 2 bases; unmatched bases: 5. The CDR3 is CASSLGLLAAYEQYF. The CDR3 bases are TGTGCCAGCAGCTTAGGTCTTCTAGCGGCCTACGAGCAGTACTTC.

The genes are TRBV12-3 or TRBV12-4 and TRBJ2-3, with TRBD1 matching 7 bases. V lost 6 bases to trimming and J lost 4 bases; unmatched junction nucleotides: 4. This CDR3 has 13 residues. The CDR3 region has the DNA TGTGCCAGCAGCAACAGGGGCGCAGATACGCAGTATTTT. Its translation: CASSNRGADTQYF.

This clone was seen only a few times. This chain uses TRBV4-1 with TRBJ1-4; D is perhaps TRBD1 (5 bases). The V gene's germline CDR1 is MGHRA and CDR2 YSYEKL. V lost 4 bases and J lost 8, with 17 bases in between. The CDR3 totals 15 residues. The CDR3 loop is CASSLRGGLGEKLFF. CDR3 nucleotides: TGCGCCAGCAGCCTTCGGGGGGGGTTAGGCGAAAAACTGTTTTTT.